The rows below give T cell receptor beta chains drawn from one sample of a study of blood T cells in healthy people across ages. TCRdb redid the calling of the 5' RACE reads with MiXCR, one entry per CDR3 protein. The profile shows approximately 790,000 distinct CDR3 sequences, about 62% of them singletons. The sample taken for sequencing was blood. These receptors were obtained from a man aged 30 to 39 in good health. Both conserved end residues are part of each CDR3. Each record gives: clone size, V gene, D gene, J gene, CDR3 protein, CDR3 DNA. The D gene is left open where the match is weak. Clone size is shown for a subset of rows, as once, few, many or a class of expanded clone.

>few|TRBV9|TRBD1|TRBJ1-5
CASSEQGANQPQHF
TGTGCCAGCAGCGAACAGGGGGCAAATCAGCCCCAGCATTTT
>.|TRBV7-9|.|TRBJ2-1
CSSSLELAHERFF
TGTTCCAGCAGCTTAGAACTAGCCCATGAGCGGTTCTTC
>.|TRBV28|.|TRBJ2-2
CATQINTGELFF
TGTGCCACCCAGATAAACACCGGGGAGCTGTTTTTT
>.|TRBV20-1|.|TRBJ1-2
CSAPGQTPLGGYTF
TGCAGTGCCCCCGGACAGACCCCCCTAGGTGGCTACACCTTC
>.|TRBV6-5|TRBD2|TRBJ2-1
CASSYWGLAGSLKGNEQFF
TGTGCCAGCAGTTACTGGGGCCTAGCGGGGTCTCTCAAGGGGAATGAGCAGTTCTTC
>.|TRBV28|TRBD2|TRBJ2-3
CASSLFSGGLAGFTDTQYF
TGTGCCAGCAGTTTATTCTCTGGGGGACTAGCGGGCTTCACAGATACGCAGTATTTT
>once|TRBV11-1|TRBD2|TRBJ2-3
CVSSRSGTSGGNTDTQYF
TGTGTCAGCAGCCGATCTGGGACTAGCGGGGGTAACACAGATACGCAGTATTTT
>.|TRBV9|TRBD2|TRBJ2-3
CASSARLATGTDTQYF
TGTGCCAGCAGCGCCAGACTAGCGACGGGGACAGATACGCAGTATTTT
>.|TRBV29-1|.|TRBJ1-2
CSVDAQGYNYGYTF
TGCAGCGTTGATGCCCAGGGTTATAACTATGGCTACACCTTC
>.|TRBV6-1|TRBD2|TRBJ2-3
CASETSGADTQYF
TGTGCCAGCGAAACTAGCGGGGCAGATACGCAGTATTTT
>.|TRBV5-1|.|TRBJ2-5
CASSLALGQQETQYF
TGCGCCAGCAGCTTGGCCCTGGGGCAACAAGAGACCCAGTACTTC
>.|TRBV7-3|TRBD2|TRBJ2-7
CASSSTSGGISSYNEQYF
TGTGCCAGCAGCTCGACTAGCGGGGGGATTAGCTCCTACAATGAGCAGTACTTC
>.|TRBV5-1|.|TRBJ2-1
CASSPGHGANEQFF
TGCGCCAGCAGCCCCGGGCATGGGGCTAATGAGCAGTTCTTC
>many|TRBV27|.|TRBJ2-7
CASTQSGPPRYGEQYF
TGTGCCAGTACCCAATCGGGGCCCCCCCGATATGGCGAGCAGTACTTC
>.|TRBV7-9|TRBD1|TRBJ2-7
CASSSTDRGPYEQYF
TGTGCCAGCAGCTCAACTGACAGGGGACCCTACGAGCAGTACTTC
>.|TRBV12-3/TRBV12-4|.|TRBJ2-7
CASSRDHSSYEQYF
TGTGCCAGCAGCCGAGATCACAGCTCCTACGAGCAGTACTTC
>.|TRBV4-2|.|TRBJ2-7
CASSQGTTRYNEQYF
TGTGCCAGCAGCCAAGGGACTACGCGATACAATGAGCAGTACTTC
>.|TRBV6-5|.|TRBJ1-1
CASRRKPNTEAFF
TGTGCCTCCCGACGGAAACCGAACACTGAAGCTTTCTTT
>once|TRBV7-6|.|TRBJ2-7
CASSYGFGSYEQYF
TGTGCCAGCAGCTATGGCTTTGGCTCCTACGAGCAGTACTTC
>once|TRBV27|TRBD1|TRBJ2-3
CASIPGGQGWYF
TGTGCCAGCATACCAGGGGGACAGGGGTGGTATTTT
>.|TRBV7-3|TRBD2|TRBJ2-1
CASSPTSGPVGQFF
TGTGCCAGCAGCCCGACTAGCGGCCCGGTGGGGCAGTTCTTC
>.|TRBV10-3|TRBD1|TRBJ2-3
CAISGDREADTQYF
TGTGCCATCAGTGGGGACAGGGAGGCAGATACGCAGTATTTT
>.|TRBV29-1|.|TRBJ2-5
CSVILMATGTQYF
TGCAGCGTCATACTGATGGCAACGGGGACCCAGTACTTC
>.|TRBV9|.|TRBJ2-7
CASSPRPLGSYEQYF
TGTGCCAGCAGCCCGCGGCCGTTAGGCTCCTACGAGCAGTACTTC
>.|TRBV20-1|.|TRBJ1-2
CSSRERDTYIYGYTF
TGCAGTTCCCGGGAACGGGACACCTACATTTATGGCTACACCTTC
>.|TRBV20-1|.|TRBJ1-1
CSARSTFGRAAAFF
TGCAGTGCTAGAAGTACCTTTGGGCGCGCGGCAGCTTTCTTT
>once|TRBV2|.|TRBJ1-5
CASSVRIGQYSNQPQHF
TGTGCCAGCAGTGTAAGGATAGGCCAGTATAGCAATCAGCCCCAGCATTTT
>.|TRBV6-1|TRBD1|TRBJ2-1
CASSRTGRNEQFF
TGTGCCAGCAGCAGGACAGGGCGGAATGAGCAGTTCTTC
>.|TRBV20-1|.|TRBJ2-7
CSAPVPGAYEQYF
TGCAGTGCTCCCGTGCCGGGTGCGTACGAGCAGTACTTC
>few|TRBV7-9|TRBD2|TRBJ2-7
CASSSGGSAYEQYF
TGTGCCAGCAGCAGCGGGGGGTCCGCCTACGAGCAGTACTTC
>.|TRBV29-1|TRBD2|TRBJ2-7
CSVGLAPGYEQYF
TGCAGCGTAGGACTAGCCCCAGGGTACGAGCAGTACTTC
>.|TRBV7-8|.|TRBJ1-2
CASGTGTIYGYTF
TGTGCCAGCGGGACCGGGACAATATATGGCTACACCTTC
>.|TRBV7-2|.|TRBJ2-1
CASSPGIGTWGEQFF
TGTGCCAGCAGCCCCGGAATCGGAACTTGGGGTGAGCAGTTCTTC
>.|TRBV7-9|.|TRBJ2-7
CASSAGGTGGQQYF
TGTGCCAGCAGCGCCGGGGGCACGGGTGGGCAGCAGTACTTC
>few|TRBV14|.|TRBJ1-2
CASSSRVQGSYGYTF
TGTGCCAGCAGTTCGCGCGTCCAAGGGAGCTATGGCTACACCTTC
>few|TRBV28|.|TRBJ2-5
CASSSSEGDGTQYF
TGTGCCAGCAGCTCTAGCGAGGGGGATGGAACCCAGTACTTC
>few|TRBV20-1|.|TRBJ1-1
CSARAFPRAPEAFF
TGCAGTGCTAGGGCGTTCCCCCGGGCCCCTGAAGCTTTCTTT
>.|TRBV29-1|.|TRBJ2-4
CSVGSGQGPEQYF
TGCAGCGTTGGATCGGGACAAGGTCCGGAGCAGTACTTC
>once|TRBV20-1|.|TRBJ1-1
CSGRENTEAFF
TGCAGTGGACGGGAGAACACTGAAGCTTTCTTT
>few|TRBV7-2|.|TRBJ2-1
CASSSVVEQFF
TGTGCCAGCAGCTCTGTCGTTGAGCAGTTCTTC
>few|TRBV25-1|.|TRBJ2-7
CASSGLGAYEQYF
TGTGCCAGCAGTGGTTTGGGTGCCTACGAGCAGTACTTC
>.|TRBV6-4|.|TRBJ2-1
CASSDSREKQFF
TGTGCCAGCAGTGACTCTCGAGAGAAGCAGTTCTTC
>.|TRBV12-3/TRBV12-4|.|TRBJ2-7
CASSLKPGASYEQYF
TGTGCCAGCAGTTTAAAGCCTGGGGCCAGCTACGAGCAGTACTTC
>.|TRBV4-3|.|TRBJ2-1
CASSQVTTSTIGQFF
TGCGCCAGCAGCCAAGTTACCACGTCCACCATCGGGCAGTTCTTC
>few|TRBV20-1|TRBD2|TRBJ2-3
CSARGSSGFSTDTQYF
TGCAGTGCTAGAGGGTCTAGCGGCTTTAGCACAGATACGCAGTATTTT
>.|TRBV12-3/TRBV12-4|.|TRBJ2-5
CASSLAPTKQETQYF
TGTGCCAGCAGTTTAGCGCCTACTAAACAAGAGACCCAGTACTTC
>.|TRBV29-1|.|TRBJ2-7
CSVDSGTLSYERYF
TGCAGCGTTGATTCGGGGACACTCTCCTACGAGCGGTACTTC
>once|TRBV6-6|.|TRBJ1-4
CASMLEEGREKLFF
TGTGCCAGCATGTTGGAGGAGGGAAGGGAAAAACTGTTTTTT
>.|TRBV7-7|.|TRBJ2-1
CASSLGGARGEQFF
TGTGCTAGCAGCTTGGGGGGCGCTCGGGGAGAGCAGTTCTTC
>.|TRBV12-3/TRBV12-4|.|TRBJ2-3
CASRFRSGTTDTQYF
TGTGCCAGCAGGTTTCGGTCAGGGACCACAGATACGCAGTATTTT
>many|TRBV4-2|TRBD2|TRBJ2-7
CASSQEPRTSGGYEQYF
TGTGCCAGCAGCCAAGAGCCCCGTACTAGCGGGGGATACGAGCAGTACTTC
>.|TRBV27|TRBD2|TRBJ2-5
CASSLSRTRAQYF
TGTGCCAGCAGTTTATCAAGGACTAGGGCCCAGTACTTC